Listed below are T cell receptor beta chains from one sample, sequenced in a study of beta chain features in type 1 diabetes. Measured with immunoSEQ multiplex PCR; TCRdb has only the in-frame clones, and not every one. Among some 640,000 clones listed, about 14% were seen once. Sequences were obtained from naive CD4+ T cells from blood. The receptor source for this set is a man in his late teens or twenties with type 1 diabetes. CDR3s include the opening cysteine and the closing phenylalanine or tryptophan. The order of the fields is clone size, D gene, V gene, J gene, CDR3 protein, CDR3 DNA. The D gene is left open where the match is weak. Part of the rows lack a size; the others show once, few, many or a class for expanded clones.

>-|-|TRBV19|TRBJ1-2
CASSMEGMVYGYTF
TGTGCCAGTAGTATGGAAGGGATGGTCTATGGCTACACCTTC
>-|-|TRBV7-9|TRBJ2-3
CASSRTGSDTQYF
TGTGCCAGCAGCCGAACAGGTTCCGATACGCAGTATTTT
>-|TRBD1|TRBV10-3|TRBJ2-5
CATAEQGFGETQYF
TGTGCCACAGCTGAACAGGGGTTCGGAGAGACCCAGTACTTC
>-|-|TRBV2|TRBJ2-1
CASTPGRGNEQFF
TGTGCCAGCACCCCGGGGAGAGGCAATGAGCAGTTCTTC
>few|TRBD1|TRBV6-6|TRBJ1-1
CASSLRQGRANTEAFF
TGTGCCAGCAGTCTGCGACAGGGAAGAGCGAACACTGAAGCTTTCTTT
>-|-|TRBV2|TRBJ1-1
CASSRTASPEAFF
TGTGCCAGCAGCCGCACAGCTAGCCCTGAAGCTTTCTTT
>-|TRBD2|TRBV6-1|TRBJ2-1
CASSGPRRLAFNEQFF
TGTGCCAGCAGTGGCCCCCGTCGACTAGCGTTCAATGAGCAGTTCTTC
>-|TRBD1|TRBV29-1|TRBJ1-1
CSVVDRVNTEAFF
TGCAGCGTTGTGGACAGGGTGAACACTGAAGCTTTCTTT
>-|TRBD2|TRBV4-1|TRBJ2-1
CASSQGSSGEVYNEQFF
TGCGCCAGCAGCCAAGGATCTAGCGGTGAGGTTTACAATGAGCAGTTCTTC
>-|-|TRBV25-1|TRBJ2-5
CASSDVGGGPRETQYF
TGTGCCAGCAGTGATGTCGGTGGGGGGCCAAGGGAGACCCAGTACTTC
>-|-|TRBV7-9|TRBJ1-5
CASSFRDTVLHF
TGTGCCAGCAGCTTCCGGGACACCGTACTGCATTTT
>-|-|TRBV9|TRBJ2-3
CASSAGTDTQYF
TGTGCCAGCAGCGCGGGCACAGATACGCAGTATTTT
>-|-|TRBV7-2|TRBJ2-7
CASRPTGIHEQYF
TGTGCCAGCAGACCTACAGGGATCCACGAGCAGTACTTC
>few|-|TRBV7-9|TRBJ2-7
CASSSGQIEQYF
TGTGCCAGCAGCTCTGGACAAATCGAGCAGTACTTC
>-|TRBD1|TRBV2|TRBJ1-1
CASSNTGGGTEAFF
TGTGCCAGCAGTAATACAGGGGGCGGAACTGAAGCTTTCTTT
>few|TRBD1|TRBV2|TRBJ1-2
CASSEMGQGFGYTF
TGTGCCAGCAGTGAAATGGGACAGGGTTTCGGCTACACCTTC
>-|-|TRBV5-6|TRBJ2-1
CASSLRLANEQFF
TGTGCCAGCAGCTTGAGGCTAGCGAATGAGCAGTTCTTC
>-|-|TRBV5-1|TRBJ1-2
CASSLGRQDEGYGYTF
TGCGCCAGCAGCTTGGGACGACAAGACGAGGGCTATGGCTACACCTTC
>-|-|TRBV27|TRBJ2-4
CASSLEGVAKNIQYF
TGTGCCAGCAGTCTGGAAGGGGTAGCCAAAAACATTCAGTACTTC
>-|-|TRBV29-1|TRBJ1-1
CSAQGILNTEAFF
TGCAGCGCCCAGGGGATACTGAACACTGAAGCTTTCTTT
>-|-|TRBV9|TRBJ1-1
CASSFRNQGGGTEAFF
TGTGCCAGCAGCTTCCGAAATCAGGGAGGAGGGACTGAAGCTTTCTTT
>-|-|TRBV4-3|TRBJ2-6
CASSLGRSGANVLTF
TGCGCCAGCAGCCTTGGCCGATCTGGGGCCAACGTCCTGACTTTC
>few|TRBD1|TRBV19|TRBJ1-5
CASSIAMGTVNQPQHF
TGTGCCAGTAGTATAGCCATGGGGACAGTAAATCAGCCCCAGCATTTT
>few|-|TRBV5-1|TRBJ2-3
CASCLGTSDTQYF
TGCGCCAGCTGTCTCGGGACCTCAGATACGCAGTATTTT
>few|TRBD1|TRBV18|TRBJ2-1
CASSPDREDEQFF
TGTGCCAGCTCACCGGACAGGGAGGATGAGCAGTTCTTC
>few|-|TRBV5-1|TRBJ2-4
CASSLDGRGKNIQYF
TGCGCCAGCAGCTTGGACGGCAGGGGAAAAAACATTCAGTACTTC
>once|-|TRBV2|TRBJ2-2
CASSDNSRLLFF
TGTGCCAGCAGTGATAACAGTCGCCTACTGTTTTTT
>-|-|TRBV9|TRBJ2-1
CASSVDRTSVGGGDNEQFF
TGTGCCAGCAGCGTAGATAGGACTAGTGTCGGGGGCGGGGACAATGAGCAGTTCTTC
>-|-|TRBV6-5|TRBJ2-1
CASSRDRADNEQFF
TGTGCCAGCAGCCGAGACCGAGCCGACAATGAGCAGTTCTTC
>few|-|TRBV7-9|TRBJ2-5
CASSLAETQYF
TGTGCCAGCAGCTTAGCTGAGACCCAGTACTTC
>once|-|TRBV11-2|TRBJ2-3
CASSLGPQLSDTQYF
TGTGCCAGCAGCTTAGGGCCCCAGCTATCAGATACGCAGTATTTT
>few|-|TRBV9|TRBJ1-1
CASSHLRRGLNTEAFF
TGTGCCAGCAGTCACCTCCGTCGGGGGCTGAACACTGAAGCTTTCTTT
>few|-|TRBV4-2|TRBJ1-2
CASSQEGGYTF
TGTGCCAGCAGCCAAGAGGGGGGCTACACCTTC
>-|-|TRBV7-3|TRBJ2-2
CASTTGRDSGELFF
TGTGCCAGCACCACAGGCCGCGACTCCGGGGAGCTGTTTTTT
>few|-|TRBV5-4|TRBJ2-1
CASIPGPDDEQFF
TGTGCCAGCATCCCAGGCCCAGACGATGAGCAGTTCTTC
>-|TRBD1|TRBV29-1|TRBJ2-5
CSVSDRAKQYF
TGCAGCGTATCGGACAGGGCGAAGCAGTACTTC
>few|-|TRBV18|TRBJ2-1
CASSPPASVDEQFF
TGTGCCAGCTCACCACCGGCTAGCGTCGATGAGCAGTTCTTC
>-|-|TRBV9|TRBJ2-1
CASSLAEASSYNEQFF
TGTGCCAGCAGCCTGGCGGAGGCGAGCTCCTACAATGAGCAGTTCTTC
>few|-|TRBV30|TRBJ1-2
CAWTRETRWGGYTF
TGTGCCTGGACCCGAGAGACTCGATGGGGCGGCTACACCTTC
>few|-|TRBV29-1|TRBJ2-3
CSVSSTDTQYF
TGCAGCGTTAGCAGCACAGATACGCAGTATTTT
>once|TRBD1|TRBV2|TRBJ1-5
CASNKGAEQPQHF
TGTGCCAGCAACAAGGGGGCTGAACAGCCCCAGCATTTT
>-|-|TRBV28|TRBJ2-6
CASRPRRSSGANVLTF
TGTGCCAGCAGGCCCAGGAGGAGCTCTGGGGCCAACGTCCTGACTTTC
>few|-|TRBV2|TRBJ2-3
CASSVSDTQYF
TGTGCCAGCAGTGTTTCAGATACGCAGTATTTT
>-|-|TRBV5-1|TRBJ2-2
CASSPLERENTGELFF
TGCGCCAGCAGCCCACTTGAGAGGGAGAACACCGGGGAGCTGTTTTTT
>-|-|TRBV2|TRBJ1-1
CASKMEGNTEAFF
TGTGCCAGCAAGATGGAGGGGAACACTGAAGCTTTCTTT
>few|-|TRBV29-1|TRBJ2-1
CSVDVRGSSYNEQFF
TGCAGCGTTGATGTGCGGGGCAGCTCCTACAATGAGCAGTTCTTC
>-|-|TRBV30|TRBJ1-1
CAWSVGGEAFF
TGTGCCTGGAGTGTTGGGGGTGAAGCTTTCTTT
>-|-|TRBV14|TRBJ2-5
CASSPRGTRQETQYF
TGTGCCAGCAGCCCCCGCGGGACAAGACAAGAGACCCAGTACTTC
>-|TRBD1|TRBV28|TRBJ2-6
CASSSHPGTGGLAGANVLTF
TGTGCCAGCAGTTCCCACCCCGGGACAGGGGGCCTCGCTGGGGCCAACGTCCTGACTTTC
>-|-|TRBV18|TRBJ2-5
CASSPRTAQETQYF
TGTGCCAGCTCACCGCGTACTGCCCAAGAGACCCAGTACTTC
>few|-|TRBV12-1|TRBJ2-7
CASSFELPTYEQYF
TGTGCCAGCAGCTTTGAACTACCTACCTACGAGCAGTACTTC
>few|TRBD2|TRBV5-1|TRBJ2-1
CASSLLSASGRAGDNEQFF
TGCGCCAGCAGCCTGCTCTCGGCTAGCGGGAGGGCGGGAGACAATGAGCAGTTCTTC
>few|-|TRBV28|TRBJ2-4
CASSPQKTGKNIQYF
TGTGCCAGCAGCCCCCAGAAGACCGGCAAAAACATTCAGTACTTC
>few|-|TRBV14|TRBJ1-1
CASSRPGVTEAFF
TGTGCCAGCAGCCGACCAGGGGTCACTGAAGCTTTCTTT
>-|TRBD1|TRBV11-2|TRBJ2-3
CASGFQGAATNTQYF
TGTGCCAGCGGTTTCCAGGGGGCAGCGACAAATACGCAGTATTTT